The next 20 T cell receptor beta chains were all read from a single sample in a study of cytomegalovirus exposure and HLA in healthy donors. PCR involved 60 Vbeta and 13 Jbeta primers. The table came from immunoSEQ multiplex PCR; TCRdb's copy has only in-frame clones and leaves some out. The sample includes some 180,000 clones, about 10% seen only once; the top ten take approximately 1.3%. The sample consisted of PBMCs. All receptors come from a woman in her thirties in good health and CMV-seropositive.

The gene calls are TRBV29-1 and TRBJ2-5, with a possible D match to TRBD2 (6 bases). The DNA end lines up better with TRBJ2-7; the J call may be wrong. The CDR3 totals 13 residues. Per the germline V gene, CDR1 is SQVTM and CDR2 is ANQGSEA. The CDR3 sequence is CSVVGGRRYEQYF. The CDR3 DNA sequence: TGCAGCGTTGTAGGAGGGAGGAGGTACGAGCAGTACTTC.

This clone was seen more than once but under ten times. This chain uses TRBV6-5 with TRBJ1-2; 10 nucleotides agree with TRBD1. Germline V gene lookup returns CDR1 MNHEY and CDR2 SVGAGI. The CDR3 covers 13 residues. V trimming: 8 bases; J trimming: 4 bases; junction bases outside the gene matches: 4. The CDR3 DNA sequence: TGTGCCAGCGGCCGGGACAGGGGCTATGGCTACACCTTC. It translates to CASGRDRGYGYTF.

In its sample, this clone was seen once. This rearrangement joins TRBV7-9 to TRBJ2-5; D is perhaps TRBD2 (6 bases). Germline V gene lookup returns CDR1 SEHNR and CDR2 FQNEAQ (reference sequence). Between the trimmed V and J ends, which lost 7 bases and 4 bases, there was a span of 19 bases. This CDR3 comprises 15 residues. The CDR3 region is CASTPPGTWGETQYF. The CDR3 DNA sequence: TGTGCCAGCACCCCGCCCGGGACTTGGGGAGAGACCCAGTACTTC.

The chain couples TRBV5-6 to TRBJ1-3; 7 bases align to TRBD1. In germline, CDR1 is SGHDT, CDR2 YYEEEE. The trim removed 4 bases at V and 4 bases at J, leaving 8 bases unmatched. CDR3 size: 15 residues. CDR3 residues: CASSPIQGSGNTIYF. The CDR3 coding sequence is TGTGCCAGCAGCCCGATACAGGGGTCCGGAAACACCATATATTTT.

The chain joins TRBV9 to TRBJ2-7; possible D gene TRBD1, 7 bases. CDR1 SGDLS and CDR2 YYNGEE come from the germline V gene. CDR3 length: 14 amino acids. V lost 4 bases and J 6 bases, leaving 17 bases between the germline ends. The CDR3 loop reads CASSPPGGISEQYF. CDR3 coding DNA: TGTGCCAGCAGCCCCCCAGGGGGGATCTCCGAGCAGTACTTC.

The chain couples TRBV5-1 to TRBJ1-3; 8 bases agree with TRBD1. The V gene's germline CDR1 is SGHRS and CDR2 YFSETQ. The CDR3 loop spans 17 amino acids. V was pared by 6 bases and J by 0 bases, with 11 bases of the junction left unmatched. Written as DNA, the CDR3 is TGCGCCAGCAAAGCTGGGGGACAGGTGATCTCTGGAAACACCATATATTTT. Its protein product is CASKAGGQVISGNTIYF.

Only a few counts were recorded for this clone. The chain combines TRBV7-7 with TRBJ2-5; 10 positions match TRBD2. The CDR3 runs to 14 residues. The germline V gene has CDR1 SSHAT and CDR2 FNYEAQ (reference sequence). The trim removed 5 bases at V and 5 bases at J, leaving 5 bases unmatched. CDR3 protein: CASSPAGGGETQYF. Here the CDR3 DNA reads TGTGCCAGCAGCCCAGCGGGAGGGGGGGAGACCCAGTACTTC.

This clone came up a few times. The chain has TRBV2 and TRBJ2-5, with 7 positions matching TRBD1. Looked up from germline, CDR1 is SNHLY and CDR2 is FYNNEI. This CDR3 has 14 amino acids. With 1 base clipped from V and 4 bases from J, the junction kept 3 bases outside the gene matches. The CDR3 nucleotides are TGTGCCAGCAGTGAAGGACAGGGCCGAGAGACCCAGTACTTC. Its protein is CASSEGQGRETQYF.

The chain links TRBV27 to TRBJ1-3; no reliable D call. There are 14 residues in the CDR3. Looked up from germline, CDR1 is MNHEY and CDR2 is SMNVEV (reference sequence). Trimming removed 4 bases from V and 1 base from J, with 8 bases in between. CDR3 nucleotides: TGTGCCAGCAGTTCACGACAATCTGGAAACACCATATATTTT. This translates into CASSSRQSGNTIYF.

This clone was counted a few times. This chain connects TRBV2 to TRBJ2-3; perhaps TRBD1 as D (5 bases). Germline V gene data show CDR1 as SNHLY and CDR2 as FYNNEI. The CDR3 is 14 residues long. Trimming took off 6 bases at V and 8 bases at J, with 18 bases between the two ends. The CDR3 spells CASSLGVGVRTQYF. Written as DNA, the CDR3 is TGTGCCAGCAGCCTTGGGGTAGGGGTACGTACGCAGTATTTT.

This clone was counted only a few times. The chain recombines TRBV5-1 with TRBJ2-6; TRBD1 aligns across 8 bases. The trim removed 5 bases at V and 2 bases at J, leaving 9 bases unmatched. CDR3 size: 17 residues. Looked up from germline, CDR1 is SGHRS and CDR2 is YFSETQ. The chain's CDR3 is CASRSDTGGTGANVLTF. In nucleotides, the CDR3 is TGCGCCAGCAGATCAGACACAGGGGGGACTGGGGCCAACGTCCTGACTTTC.

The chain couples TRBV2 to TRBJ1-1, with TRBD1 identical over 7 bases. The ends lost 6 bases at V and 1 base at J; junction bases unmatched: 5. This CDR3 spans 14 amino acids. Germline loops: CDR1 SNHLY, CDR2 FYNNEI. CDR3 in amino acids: CASSLNRGNTEAFF. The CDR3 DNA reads TGTGCCAGCAGCCTTAACAGGGGGAACACTGAAGCTTTCTTT.

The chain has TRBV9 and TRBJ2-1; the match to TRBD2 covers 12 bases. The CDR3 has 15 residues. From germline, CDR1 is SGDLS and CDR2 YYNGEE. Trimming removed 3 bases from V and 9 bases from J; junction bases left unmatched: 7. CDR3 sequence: CASSAGTSGPGEQFF. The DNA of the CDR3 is TGTGCCAGCAGCGCCGGGACTAGCGGGCCGGGTGAGCAGTTCTTC. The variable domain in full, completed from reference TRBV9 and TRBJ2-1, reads DSGVTQTPKHLITATGQRVTLRCSPRSGDLSVYWYQQSLDQGLQFLIQYYNGEERAKGNILERFSAQQFPDLHSELNLSSLELGDSALYFCASSAGTSGPGEQFFGPGTRLTVL.

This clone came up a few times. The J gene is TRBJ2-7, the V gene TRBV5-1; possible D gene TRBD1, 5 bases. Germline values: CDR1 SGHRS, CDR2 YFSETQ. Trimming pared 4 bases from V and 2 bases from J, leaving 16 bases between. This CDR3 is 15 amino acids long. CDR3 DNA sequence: TGCGCCAGCAGCAAGGGGTTCGGGCCGGCCTACGAGCAGTACTTC. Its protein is CASSKGFGPAYEQYF.

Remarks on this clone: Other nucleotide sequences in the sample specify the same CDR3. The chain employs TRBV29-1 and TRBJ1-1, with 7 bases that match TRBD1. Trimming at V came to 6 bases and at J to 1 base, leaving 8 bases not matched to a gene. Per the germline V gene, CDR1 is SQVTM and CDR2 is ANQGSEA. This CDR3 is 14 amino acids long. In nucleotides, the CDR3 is TGCAGCGTGCGATCAGGGACAGCGAACACTGAAGCTTTCTTT. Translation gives CSVRSGTANTEAFF.

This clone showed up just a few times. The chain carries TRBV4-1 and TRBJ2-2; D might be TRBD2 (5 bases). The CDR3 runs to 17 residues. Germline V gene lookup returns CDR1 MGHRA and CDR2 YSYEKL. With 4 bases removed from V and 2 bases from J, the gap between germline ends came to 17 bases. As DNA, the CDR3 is TGCGCCAGCAGCCCCCTATCGGACTGGGATAACACCGGGGAGCTGTTTTTT. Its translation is CASSPLSDWDNTGELFF.

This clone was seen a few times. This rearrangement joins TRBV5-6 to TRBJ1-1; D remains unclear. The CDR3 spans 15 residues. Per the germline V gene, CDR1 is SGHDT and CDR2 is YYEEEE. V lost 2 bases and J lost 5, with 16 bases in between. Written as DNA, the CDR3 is TGTGCCAGCAGCTTAAGAGGGCGCCGAGGGACTGAAGCTTTCTTT. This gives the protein CASSLRGRRGTEAFF.

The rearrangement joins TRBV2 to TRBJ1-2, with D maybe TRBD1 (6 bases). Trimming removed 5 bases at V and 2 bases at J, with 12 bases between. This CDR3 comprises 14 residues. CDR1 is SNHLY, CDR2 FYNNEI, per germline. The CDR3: CASSRTALNYGYTF. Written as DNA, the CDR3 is TGTGCCAGCAGTAGGACAGCCCTAAACTATGGCTACACCTTC.

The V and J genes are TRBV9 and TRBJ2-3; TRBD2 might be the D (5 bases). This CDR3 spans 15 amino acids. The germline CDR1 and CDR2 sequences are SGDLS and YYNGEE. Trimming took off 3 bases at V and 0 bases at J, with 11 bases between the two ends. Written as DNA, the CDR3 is TGTGCCAGCAGCGGCCATAGCGTAAGCACAGATACGCAGTATTTT. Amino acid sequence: CASSGHSVSTDTQYF.

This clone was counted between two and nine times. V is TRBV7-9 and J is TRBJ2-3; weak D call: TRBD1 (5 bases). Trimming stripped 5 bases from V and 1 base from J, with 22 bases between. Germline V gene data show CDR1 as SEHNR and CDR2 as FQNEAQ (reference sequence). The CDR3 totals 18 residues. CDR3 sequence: CASSPPQGQGEGTDTQYF. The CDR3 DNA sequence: TGTGCCAGCAGCCCGCCCCAAGGGCAGGGCGAAGGCACAGATACGCAGTATTTT. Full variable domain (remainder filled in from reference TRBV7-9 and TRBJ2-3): DTGVSQNPRHKITKRGQNVTFRCDPISEHNRLYWYRQTLGQGPEFLTYFQNEAQLEKSRLLSDRFSAERPKGSFSTLEIQRTEQGDSAMYLCASSPPQGQGEGTDTQYFGPGTRLTVL.